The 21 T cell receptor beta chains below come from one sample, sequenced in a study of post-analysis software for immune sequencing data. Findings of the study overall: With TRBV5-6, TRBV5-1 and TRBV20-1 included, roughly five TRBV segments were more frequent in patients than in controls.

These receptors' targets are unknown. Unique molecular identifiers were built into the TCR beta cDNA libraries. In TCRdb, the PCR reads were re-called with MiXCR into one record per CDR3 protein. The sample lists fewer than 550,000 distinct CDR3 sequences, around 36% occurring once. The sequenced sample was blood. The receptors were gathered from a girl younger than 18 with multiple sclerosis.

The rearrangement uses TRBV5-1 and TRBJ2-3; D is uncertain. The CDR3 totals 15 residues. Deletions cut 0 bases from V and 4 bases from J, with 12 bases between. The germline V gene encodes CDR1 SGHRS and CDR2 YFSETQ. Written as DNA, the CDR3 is TGCGCCAGCAGCTTGGGCGTGTTACCCCCAGATACGCAGTATTTT. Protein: CASSLGVLPPDTQYF.

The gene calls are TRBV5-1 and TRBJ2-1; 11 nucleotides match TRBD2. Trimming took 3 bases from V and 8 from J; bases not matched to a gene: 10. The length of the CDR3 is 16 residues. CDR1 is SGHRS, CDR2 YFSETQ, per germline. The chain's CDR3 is CASSSLELAGGYEQFF. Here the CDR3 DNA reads TGCGCCAGCAGCTCCCTGGAGCTAGCGGGGGGATATGAGCAGTTCTTC.

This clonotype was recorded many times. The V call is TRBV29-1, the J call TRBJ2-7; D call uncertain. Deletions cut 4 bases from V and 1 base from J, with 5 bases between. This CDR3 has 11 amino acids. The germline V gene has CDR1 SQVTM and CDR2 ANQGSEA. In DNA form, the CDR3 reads TGCAGCGTTGGATCTTCCTACGAGCAGTACTTC. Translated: CSVGSSYEQYF.

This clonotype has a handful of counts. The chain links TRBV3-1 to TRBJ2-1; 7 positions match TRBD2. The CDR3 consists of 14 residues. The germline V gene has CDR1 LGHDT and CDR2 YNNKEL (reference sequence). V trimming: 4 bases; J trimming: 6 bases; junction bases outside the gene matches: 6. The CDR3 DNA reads TGTGCCAGCAGCCGGACTAGGCAGGGCAATGAGCAGTTCTTC. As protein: CASSRTRQGNEQFF.

The CDR3 protein is CAISGRRSPNQPQHF. DNA of the CDR3: TGTGCCATCAGTGGGCGTAGGTCTCCCAATCAGCCCCAGCATTTT. The rearrangement uses TRBV10-3 and TRBJ1-5; D remains unclear. The CDR3 contains 15 residues. V dropped 4 bases and J dropped 3 bases, with 13 bases sitting between them. Germline-derived CDR1 and CDR2 are ENHRY and SYGVKD.

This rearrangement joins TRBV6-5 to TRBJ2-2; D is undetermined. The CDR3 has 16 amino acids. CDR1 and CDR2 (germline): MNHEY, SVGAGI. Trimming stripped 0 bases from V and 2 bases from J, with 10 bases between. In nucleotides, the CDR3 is TGTGCCAGCAGTTACTCAGGGCAGACCAACACCGGGGAGCTGTTTTTT. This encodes CASSYSGQTNTGELFF.

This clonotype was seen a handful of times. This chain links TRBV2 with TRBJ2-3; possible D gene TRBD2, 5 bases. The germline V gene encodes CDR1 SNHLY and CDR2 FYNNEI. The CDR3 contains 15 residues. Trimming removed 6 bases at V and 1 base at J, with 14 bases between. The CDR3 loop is CASSPLTEGTDTQYF. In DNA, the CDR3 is TGTGCCAGCAGCCCACTGACGGAGGGCACAGATACGCAGTATTTT.

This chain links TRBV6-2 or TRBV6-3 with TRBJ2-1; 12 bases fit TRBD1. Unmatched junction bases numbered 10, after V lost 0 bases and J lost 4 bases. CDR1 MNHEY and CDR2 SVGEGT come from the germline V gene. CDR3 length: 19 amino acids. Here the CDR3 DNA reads TGTGCCAGCAGTTACTCGAGGGACAGGGGGCCCCCCCGTTACAATGAGCAGTTCTTC. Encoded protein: CASSYSRDRGPPRYNEQFF.

Here the CDR3 reads CASSPAALRLTKNIQYF. DNA for the CDR3: TGTGCCAGCAGCCCCGCTGCCCTCCGGTTGACCAAAAACATTCAGTACTTC. The rearrangement joins TRBV7-2 to TRBJ2-4; D remains ambiguous. Germline CDR1 is SGHTA and CDR2 is FQGNSA. The CDR3 has 17 residues. V was clipped by 5 bases and J by 2 bases, with 19 bases between them.

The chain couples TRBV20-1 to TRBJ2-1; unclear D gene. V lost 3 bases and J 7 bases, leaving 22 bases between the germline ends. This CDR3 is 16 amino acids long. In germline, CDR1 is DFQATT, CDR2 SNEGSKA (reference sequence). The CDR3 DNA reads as TGCAGTGCTAGTCCCATTCAACTTATCCAGTCTAATGAGCAGTTCTTC. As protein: CSASPIQLIQSNEQFF.

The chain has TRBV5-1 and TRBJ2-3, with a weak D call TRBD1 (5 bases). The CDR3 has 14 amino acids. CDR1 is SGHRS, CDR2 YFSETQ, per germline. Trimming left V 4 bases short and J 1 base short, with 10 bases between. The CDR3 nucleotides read TGCGCCAGCAGCGCGGACATTGGCACAGATACGCAGTATTTT. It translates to CASSADIGTDTQYF.

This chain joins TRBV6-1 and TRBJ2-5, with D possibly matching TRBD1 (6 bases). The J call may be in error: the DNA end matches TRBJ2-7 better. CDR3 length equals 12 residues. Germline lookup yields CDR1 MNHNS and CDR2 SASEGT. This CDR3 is CASRGQSYEQYF. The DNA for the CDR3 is TGTGCCAGCCGCGGACAGTCCTACGAGCAGTACTTC.

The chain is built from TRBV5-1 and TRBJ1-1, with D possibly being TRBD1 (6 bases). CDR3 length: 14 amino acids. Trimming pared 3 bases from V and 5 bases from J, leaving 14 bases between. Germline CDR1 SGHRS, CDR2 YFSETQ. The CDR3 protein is CASSSSRGETEAFF. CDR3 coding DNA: TGCGCCAGCAGCTCCTCTAGGGGGGAGACTGAAGCTTTCTTT.

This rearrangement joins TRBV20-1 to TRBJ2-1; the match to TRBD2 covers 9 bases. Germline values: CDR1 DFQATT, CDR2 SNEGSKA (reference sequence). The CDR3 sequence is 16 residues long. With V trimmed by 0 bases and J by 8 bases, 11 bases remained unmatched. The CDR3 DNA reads TGCAGTGCTAGAGATCAACTGCGGGGGGGCCCCGATGAGCAGTTCTTC. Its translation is CSARDQLRGGPDEQFF.

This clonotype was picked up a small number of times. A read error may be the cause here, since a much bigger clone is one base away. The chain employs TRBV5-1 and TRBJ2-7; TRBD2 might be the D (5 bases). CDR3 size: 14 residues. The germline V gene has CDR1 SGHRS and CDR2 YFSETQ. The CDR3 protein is CASNLDGLSYEQYF. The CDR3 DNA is TGCGCCAGCAACTTGGATGGACTCTCCTACGAGCAGTACTTC.

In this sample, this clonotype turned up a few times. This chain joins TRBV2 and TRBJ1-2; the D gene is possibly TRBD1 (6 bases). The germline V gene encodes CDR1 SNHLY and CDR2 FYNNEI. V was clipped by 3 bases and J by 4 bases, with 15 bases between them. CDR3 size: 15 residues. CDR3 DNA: TGTGCCAGCAGTGAGGGACATAACCGAGGCTATGGCTACACCTTC. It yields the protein CASSEGHNRGYGYTF.

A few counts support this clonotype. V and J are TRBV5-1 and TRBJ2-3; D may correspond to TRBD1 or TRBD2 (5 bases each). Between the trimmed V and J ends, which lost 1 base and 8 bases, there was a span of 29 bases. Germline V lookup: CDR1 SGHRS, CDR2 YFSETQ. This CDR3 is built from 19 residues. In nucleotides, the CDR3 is TGCGCCAGCAGCTTGCAAGGGCCGACCGCTGGGACCACTCAGGGTACGCAGTATTTT. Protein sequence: CASSLQGPTAGTTQGTQYF.

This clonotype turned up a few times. The CDR3 loop is CSASYGRRAGWVYTF. As DNA, the CDR3 is TGCAGTGCTAGTTATGGGCGGCGGGCAGGCTGGGTCTACACCTTC. This chain joins TRBV20-1 and TRBJ1-2; no clear D. The CDR3 loop spans 15 amino acids. Germline lookup yields CDR1 DFQATT and CDR2 SNEGSKA (reference sequence). Deletions cut 3 bases from V and 10 bases from J, with 24 bases between.

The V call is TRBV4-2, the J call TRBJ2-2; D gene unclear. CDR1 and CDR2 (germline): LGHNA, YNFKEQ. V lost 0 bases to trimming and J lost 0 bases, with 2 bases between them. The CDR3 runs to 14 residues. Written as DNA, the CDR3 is TGTGCCAGCAGCCAAGACGCGAACACCGGGGAGCTGTTTTTT. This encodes CASSQDANTGELFF.

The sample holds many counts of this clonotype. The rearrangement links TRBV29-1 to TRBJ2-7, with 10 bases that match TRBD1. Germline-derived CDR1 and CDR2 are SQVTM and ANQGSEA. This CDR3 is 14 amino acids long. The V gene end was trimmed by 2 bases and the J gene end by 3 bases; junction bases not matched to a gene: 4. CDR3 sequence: CSVELDRGLYEQYF. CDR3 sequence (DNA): TGCAGCGTTGAACTCGACAGGGGGCTCTACGAGCAGTACTTC.

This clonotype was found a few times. The CDR3 reads CASRQGESPLHF. In DNA, the CDR3 is TGTGCCAGCAGACAGGGGGAGTCACCCCTCCACTTT. J is TRBJ1-6 and V is TRBV12-3 or TRBV12-4, with 8 bases matching TRBD1. J gave up 10 bases and V 6 bases, and 2 bases lay outside the gene matches. There are 12 residues in the CDR3.